Below, 20 T cell receptor beta chains from the same sample are listed, as sequenced in a study of T cells after yellow fever vaccination. TCRdb passed the 5' RACE reads through MiXCR, listing each CDR3 protein once. The sample records some 97,000 distinct CDR3 sequences, about 6% being singletons. The sequencing used CD8+ T cells sorted from PBMCs, collected 10 days after the yellow fever booster vaccination. All receptors derive from a man aged 18 to 35 who received the YFV17D yellow fever vaccine.

J is TRBJ2-7 and V is TRBV3-1; possible D gene TRBD1, 6 bases. Germline assignment: CDR1 LGHDT and CDR2 YNNKEL (reference sequence). This CDR3 spans 13 amino acids. V was shortened by 4 bases and J by 2 bases, with 9 bases between the two germline ends. CDR3 in amino acids: CASSPTGPYEQYF. The CDR3 region has the DNA TGTGCCAGCAGCCCGACAGGCCCCTACGAGCAGTACTTC.

The chain is built from TRBV20-1 and TRBJ2-3, with TRBD2 matching over 11 bases. With V trimmed by 6 bases and J by 2 bases, 13 bases remained unmatched. Per germline, CDR1 DFQATT and CDR2 SNEGSKA (reference sequence). The CDR3 has 17 amino acids. In DNA, the CDR3 is TGCAGTGCCACGACGTTGACTAGCGGGGATCTCACAGATACGCAGTATTTT. Its translation: CSATTLTSGDLTDTQYF.

This clonotype was seen only a few times. The chain couples TRBV9 to TRBJ2-5; D remains ambiguous. CDR3 size: 12 residues. With 0 bases removed from V and 5 bases from J, the gap between germline ends came to 5 bases. In germline, CDR1 is SGDLS, CDR2 YYNGEE. The CDR3 spells CASSVEGETQYF. The CDR3 region has the DNA TGTGCCAGCAGCGTAGAAGGGGAGACCCAGTACTTC.

This clonotype occurred a few times. The chain couples TRBV7-9 to TRBJ1-6; D not resolved. The CDR3 is 15 residues long. Per the germline V gene, CDR1 is SEHNR and CDR2 is FQNEAQ (reference sequence). With 0 bases removed from V and 14 bases from J, the gap between germline ends came to 17 bases. The CDR3 sequence: CASSLALLNPSTLHF. CDR3 sequence (DNA): TGTGCCAGCAGCTTAGCGCTGCTAAACCCCTCGACCCTCCACTTT. Based on the CDR3 plus reference TRBV7-9 and TRBJ1-6, the full variable domain is DTGVSQNPRHKITKRGQNVTFRCDPISEHNRLYWYRQTLGQGPEFLTYFQNEAQLEKSRLLSDRFSAERPKGSFSTLEIQRTEQGDSAMYLCASSLALLNPSTLHFGNGTRLTVT.

The chain joins TRBV4-1 to TRBJ1-1; possibly TRBD1 for D (5 bases). CDR3 length equals 16 residues. The V end was cut by 0 bases, the J end by 3 bases, with 14 bases between. Looked up from germline, CDR1 is MGHRA and CDR2 is YSYEKL. CDR3 nucleotides: TGCGCCAGCAGCCAAGAAGGGGTAGGAGCGGACACTGAAGCTTTCTTT. Its translation: CASSQEGVGADTEAFF.

J is TRBJ2-3 and V is TRBV12-3 or TRBV12-4, with D possibly TRBD1 on 6 matching bases. The CDR3 covers 15 residues. V dropped 4 bases and J dropped 4 bases, with 15 bases sitting between them. The CDR3 bases are TGTGCCAGCAGTTCTACAGGGTACGGGCCAGATACGCAGTATTTT. It encodes CASSSTGYGPDTQYF.

This clonotype was found many times. The rearrangement uses TRBV4-3 and TRBJ1-4, with D maybe TRBD1 (5 bases). The germline V and J ends were trimmed by 1 base and 6 bases, with 15 bases remaining between them. Germline CDR1 and CDR2: LGHNA and YSLEER. The CDR3 is made up of 16 amino acids. The CDR3 nucleotides read TGCGCCAGCAGCCAAGGTTCGGCAGGGCGGGATGAAAAACTGTTTTTT. Encoded protein: CASSQGSAGRDEKLFF.

V usage is TRBV20-1 and J usage is TRBJ2-1; TRBD2 matches 7 bases. The V segment lost 3 bases and the J segment 4 bases; nucleotides outside the gene matches: 6. Germline V gene lookup returns CDR1 DFQATT and CDR2 SNEGSKA (reference sequence). This CDR3 comprises 14 residues. For the CDR3, the DNA is TGCAGTGCTAGTATTCCGGGGGGATACAATGAGCAGTTCTTC. This codes for CSASIPGGYNEQFF.

The chain combines TRBV5-4 with TRBJ2-5; maybe TRBD1 (6 bases). The germline CDR1 and CDR2 sequences are SGHNT and YYREEE (reference sequence). The CDR3 runs to 17 residues. Trimming took off 4 bases at V and 2 bases at J, with 21 bases between the two ends. CDR3 bases: TGTGCCAGCAGCCCACGACCTTCGACAGGAGCACAAGAGACCCAGTACTTC. It specifies CASSPRPSTGAQETQYF.

This clonotype has ten or more counts. As DNA, the CDR3 is TGTGCCAGCAGCCCCTATAGCGGGGGGCCAGGAGAGACCCAGTACTTC. This sequence encodes CASSPYSGGPGETQYF. The V and J genes are TRBV9 and TRBJ2-5; 10 bases are a match to TRBD2. Germline values: CDR1 SGDLS, CDR2 YYNGEE. V gave up 4 bases and J gave up 4 bases; unmatched junction bases: 10. This CDR3 is built from 16 residues.

Only a few counts were recorded for this clonotype. V gene TRBV28 combines with J gene TRBJ2-1; possibly TRBD1 for D (5 bases). The V gene's germline CDR1 is MDHEN and CDR2 SYDVKM. The CDR3 runs 14 residues. Between the trimmed V and J ends, which lost 9 bases and 4 bases, there was a span of 16 bases. The CDR3 region has the DNA TGTGCCAGGTCCTGGGGCAGTGGGTACAATGAGCAGTTCTTC. Protein sequence: CARSWGSGYNEQFF.

This clonotype appeared a few times. The gene calls are TRBV21-1 and TRBJ2-7. TRBV21-1 is classified as a pseudogene. The CDR3 covers 12 residues. As DNA, the CDR3 is TGTGCCAGCAGCTTAGCGGATTACGAGCAGTACGTC. Its translation is CASSLADYEQYV.

A few counts support this clonotype. The gene calls are TRBV7-6 and TRBJ2-3, with 8 bases lining up with TRBD2. Germline loops: CDR1 SGHVS, CDR2 FNYEAQ. The CDR3 is 16 residues long. The junction had 4 bases not matched to a gene; V was cut back by 1 base and J by 1 base. The CDR3 loop reads CASSLGLGGGTDTQYF. As DNA, the CDR3 is TGTGCCAGCAGCTTAGGCCTCGGGGGGGGCACAGATACGCAGTATTTT.

This clonotype was observed a handful of times. The chain links TRBV12-3 or TRBV12-4 to TRBJ2-5, with a possible D match to TRBD2 (5 bases). CDR3 length: 13 residues. Trimming shortened V by 10 bases and J by 7 bases, and 19 bases separated the two germline ends. The CDR3 sequence is CATRRLNVRTQYF. The CDR3 DNA sequence: TGTGCCACACGAAGACTAAATGTGAGGACCCAGTACTTC.

This clonotype was counted between two and nine times. CDR3 DNA: TGCAGTGCCCGGGGAGGGTTTGGCAATCAGCCCCAGCATTTT. Protein sequence: CSARGGFGNQPQHF. V gene TRBV20-1 combines with J gene TRBJ1-5; D not certain. Germline CDR1 and CDR2: DFQATT and SNEGSKA (reference sequence). This CDR3 spans 14 amino acids. V lost 6 bases, J lost 2 bases, and 14 bases lay in between.

The rearrangement links TRBV13 to TRBJ2-5, with D perhaps being TRBD1 or TRBD2 (6 bases each). Germline CDR1 reads PRHDT; CDR2 reads FYEKMQ (reference sequence). The CDR3 totals 15 residues. V was cut by 3 bases and J by 2 bases, with 13 bases left in between. CDR3 amino acids: CASSFQGRIQETQYF. The CDR3 region has the DNA TGTGCCAGCAGCTTCCAGGGGAGGATACAAGAGACCCAGTACTTC. Looking up the rest from reference TRBV13 and TRBJ2-5 gives the full variable domain: AAGVIQSPRHLIKEKRETATLKCYPIPRHDTVYWYQQGPGQDPQFLISFYEKMQSDKGSIPDRFSAQQFSDYHSELNMSSLELGDSALYFCASSFQGRIQETQYFGPGTRLLVL.

The chain combines TRBV7-2 with TRBJ2-7; 10 nucleotides line up with TRBD1. Germline lookup yields CDR1 SGHTA and CDR2 FQGNSA. Trimming cost V 1 base and J 6 bases; bases outside gene matches: 0. This CDR3 is 13 amino acids long. CDR3 nucleotide sequence: TGTGCCAGCAGCTTAGGGGACAGGGGCGAGCAGTACTTC. Its protein is CASSLGDRGEQYF.

In its sample, this clonotype was seen many times. The chain uses TRBV10-3 and TRBJ2-3, with D perhaps given as TRBD1 or TRBD2 (5 bases each). This CDR3 has 14 residues. Trimming cost V 5 bases and J 0 bases, with 9 bases left between them. The germline V gene has CDR1 ENHRY and CDR2 SYGVKD. This CDR3 reads CAISSRGSTDTQYF. Here the CDR3 DNA reads TGTGCCATCAGTTCGAGGGGAAGCACAGATACGCAGTATTTT.

This clonotype was seen ten or more times. The gene calls are TRBV12-3 or TRBV12-4 and TRBJ2-2; no clear D. The CDR3 length is 14 residues. V lost 6 bases and J lost 4, with 12 bases in between. CDR3 bases: TGTGCCAGCAGCCTGACTCGAGGCACCGGGGAGCTGTTTTTT. Translation gives CASSLTRGTGELFF.

This chain links TRBV6-2 or TRBV6-3 with TRBJ1-6; D is ambiguous. The V and J ends lost 0 bases and 7 bases respectively, with 16 bases between them. The CDR3 is 17 amino acids. Per germline, CDR1 MNHEY and CDR2 SVGEGT. In DNA form, the CDR3 reads TGTGCCAGCAGTTACTCGACGAAGGAGGGCTCGAATTCACCCCTCCACTTT. Translating it yields CASSYSTKEGSNSPLHF.